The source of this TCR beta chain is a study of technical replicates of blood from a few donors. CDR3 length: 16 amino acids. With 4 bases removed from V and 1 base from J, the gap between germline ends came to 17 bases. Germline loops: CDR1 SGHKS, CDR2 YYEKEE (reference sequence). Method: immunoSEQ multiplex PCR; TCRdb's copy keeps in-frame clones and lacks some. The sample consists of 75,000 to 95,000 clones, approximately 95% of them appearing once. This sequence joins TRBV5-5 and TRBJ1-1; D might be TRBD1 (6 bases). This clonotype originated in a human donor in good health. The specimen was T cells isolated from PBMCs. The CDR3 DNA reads TGTGCCAGCAGCACGGGACACCTATACCCGAACACTGAAGCTTTCTTT. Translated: CASSTGHLYPNTEAFF.